The entry below gives a single T cell receptor (beta chain) sequence along with its context. The sample originates from a study of OX40 agonist ivuxolimab in advanced cancers. Overall study: It was ivuxolimab, an agonistic anti-OX40 (CD134) antibody, that patients were treated with.

Trimming pared 4 bases from V and 5 bases from J, leaving 14 bases between. The germline gives CDR1 LGHNA, CDR2 YSLEER. The CDR3 spans 15 residues. Blood sampling was done at baseline, cycle 4 day 1, and cycle 7 day 1. Clones were sequenced by immunoSEQ multiplex PCR, and TCRdb holds only the in-frame ones, with some missing. Of about 49,000 clones in the sample, about 86% were seen once. This chain connects TRBV4-3 to TRBJ1-4; D is ambiguous. This TCR derives from an adult with an advanced solid tumor such as melanoma, head and neck, liver or kidney cancer. Sequencing was performed on CD4+ or CD8+ T cells sorted from blood, taken in a trial of the OX40 agonist ivuxolimab. CDR3 loop: CASSRVGIVNEKLFF. CDR3 nucleotides: TGCGCCAGCAGCCGCGTGGGGATCGTGAATGAAAAACTGTTTTTT.